This paragraph reports one T cell receptor beta chain. The antigen is undetermined. The record originates from a study of cytomegalovirus exposure and HLA in healthy donors. Study results and limitations: Only CMV serostatus was available as immune exposure information. In a later analysis, DRB1 alleles had the most associated TCRs; HLA-C alleles the fewest.

The PCR used 60 Vbeta and 13 Jbeta primers. The method was immunoSEQ multiplex PCR; TCRdb's version includes in-frame clones alone and lacks a portion of them. In all, the sample yields around 33,000 clones. Trimming removed 1 base from V and 2 bases from J, with 11 bases in between. The germline gives CDR1 SGHTA, CDR2 FQGTGA. The CDR3 is made up of 16 amino acids. Sequencing was performed on PBMCs. This TCR came from a man in his forties or fifties in good health and CMV-seronegative. The V call is TRBV7-3, the J call TRBJ2-2, with D perhaps TRBD2 (7 bases). The DNA of the CDR3 is TGTGCCAGCAGCTTAATGGGGGGGGCTAACACCGGGGAGCTGTTTTTT. Protein product: CASSLMGGANTGELFF.